This T cell receptor beta chain came from a study of blood T cells in healthy people across ages. Sample-barcoded 5' priming and a J-beta primer mix drove a second PCR of 7 to 11 cycles. A single record per CDR3 protein comes from TCRdb applying MiXCR to the 5' RACE reads. The sample holds roughly 800,000 distinct CDR3 sequences; roughly 60% are singletons and the top ten take approximately 20%. The authors isolated at least 6.5 million PBMCs per sample. This CDR3 spans 14 amino acids. Per the germline V gene, CDR1 is LGHNA and CDR2 is YNFKEQ. Trimming cost V 2 bases and J 5 bases, with 12 bases left between them. This clonotype was seen more than once but under ten times.

This TCR came from a man aged 30 to 39 in good health. The V gene is TRBV4-2, the J gene TRBJ2-5, with D possibly TRBD2 on 6 matching bases. The sequencing input was blood. The CDR3 sequence is CASSQREVGETQYF. The CDR3 nucleotides read TGTGCCAGCAGCCAAAGGGAGGTGGGCGAGACCCAGTACTTC.